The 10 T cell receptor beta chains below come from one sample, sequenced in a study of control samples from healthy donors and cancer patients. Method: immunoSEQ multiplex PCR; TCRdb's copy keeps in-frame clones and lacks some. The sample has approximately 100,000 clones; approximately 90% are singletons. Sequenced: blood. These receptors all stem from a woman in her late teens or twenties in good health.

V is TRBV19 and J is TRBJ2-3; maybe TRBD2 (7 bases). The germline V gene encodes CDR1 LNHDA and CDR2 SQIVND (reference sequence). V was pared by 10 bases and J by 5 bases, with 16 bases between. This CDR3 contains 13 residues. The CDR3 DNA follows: TGTGCCACCGGGGGGCGGGGGAAAGATACGCAGTATTTT. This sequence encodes CATGGRGKDTQYF.

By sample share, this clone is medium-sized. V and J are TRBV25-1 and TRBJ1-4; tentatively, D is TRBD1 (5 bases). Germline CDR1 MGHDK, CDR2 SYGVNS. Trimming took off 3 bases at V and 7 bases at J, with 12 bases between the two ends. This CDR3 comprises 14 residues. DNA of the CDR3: TGTGCCAGCAGTGATGTGGGGCGGATTGAAAAACTGTTTTTT. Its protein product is CASSDVGRIEKLFF.

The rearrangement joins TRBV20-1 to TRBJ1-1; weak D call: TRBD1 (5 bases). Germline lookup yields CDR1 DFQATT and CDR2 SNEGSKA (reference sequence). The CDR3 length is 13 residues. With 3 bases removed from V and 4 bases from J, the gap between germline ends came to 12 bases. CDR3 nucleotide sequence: TGCAGTGCTAGTTATCAGGGCGGCACTGAAGCTTTCTTT. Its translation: CSASYQGGTEAFF.

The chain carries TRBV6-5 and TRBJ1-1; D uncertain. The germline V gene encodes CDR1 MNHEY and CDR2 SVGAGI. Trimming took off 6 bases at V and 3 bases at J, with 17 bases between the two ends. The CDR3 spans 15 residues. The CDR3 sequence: CASSHPSIGDTEAFF. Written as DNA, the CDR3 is TGTGCCAGCAGCCACCCAAGTATTGGTGACACTGAAGCTTTCTTT.

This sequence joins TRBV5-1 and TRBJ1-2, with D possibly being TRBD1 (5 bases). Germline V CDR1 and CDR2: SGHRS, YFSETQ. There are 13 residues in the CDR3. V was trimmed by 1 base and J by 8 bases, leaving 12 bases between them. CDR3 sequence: CASSLPGTRGYTF. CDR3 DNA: TGCGCCAGCAGCTTGCCCGGGACTCGGGGCTACACCTTC.

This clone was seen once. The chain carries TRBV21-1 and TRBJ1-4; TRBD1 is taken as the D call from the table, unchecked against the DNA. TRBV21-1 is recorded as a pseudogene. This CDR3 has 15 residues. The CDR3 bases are TGTGCCAGCCGCACTGCAGGGGCACGTAATGAAAAACTGTTTTTT. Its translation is CASRTAGARNEKLFF.

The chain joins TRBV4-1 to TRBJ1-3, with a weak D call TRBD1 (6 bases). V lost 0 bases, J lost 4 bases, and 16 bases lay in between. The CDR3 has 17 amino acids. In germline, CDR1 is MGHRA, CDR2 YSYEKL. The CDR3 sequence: CASSQDRGGFAGNTIYF. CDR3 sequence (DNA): TGCGCCAGCAGCCAAGATCGGGGGGGCTTTGCGGGAAACACCATATATTTT.

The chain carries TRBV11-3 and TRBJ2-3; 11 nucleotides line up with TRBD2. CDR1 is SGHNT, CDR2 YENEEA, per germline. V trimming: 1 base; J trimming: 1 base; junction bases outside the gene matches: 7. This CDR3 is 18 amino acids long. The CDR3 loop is CASSLGRTSGGGTDTQYF. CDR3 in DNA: TGTGCCAGCAGCTTAGGGCGAACTAGCGGGGGAGGCACAGATACGCAGTATTTT.

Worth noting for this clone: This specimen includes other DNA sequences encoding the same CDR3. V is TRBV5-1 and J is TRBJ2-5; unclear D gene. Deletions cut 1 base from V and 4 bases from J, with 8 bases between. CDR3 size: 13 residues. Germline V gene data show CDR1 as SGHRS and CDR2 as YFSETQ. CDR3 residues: CASSLLVGETQYF. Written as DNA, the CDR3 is TGCGCCAGCAGCTTGCTGGTGGGAGAGACCCAGTACTTC.

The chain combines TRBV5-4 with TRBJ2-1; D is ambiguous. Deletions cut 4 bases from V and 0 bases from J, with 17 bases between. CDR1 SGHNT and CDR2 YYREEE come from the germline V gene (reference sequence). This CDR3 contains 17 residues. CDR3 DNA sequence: TGTGCCAGCAGCCCCTCAACGTCGATCTCCTCCTACAATGAGCAGTTCTTC. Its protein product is CASSPSTSISSYNEQFF.